This paragraph covers one T cell receptor beta chain sequence. What it binds is unknown. Germline V gene sequence: CDR1 SGHRS, CDR2 YFSETQ. The CDR3 is 17 residues long. J was trimmed by 1 base and V by 4 bases; bases with no gene match: 12. The data originate from a study of cytomegalovirus exposure and HLA in healthy donors. Study observations and caveats: For TCR beta chains, V- and J-gene trimming was later linked to a missense DCLRE1C variant. Judged likely to be a sequencing artifact was a cluster of highly shared sequence variants.

Sampled while nominally healthy, donors likely had unrecorded immune exposures. Researchers ran the PCR with 60 Vbeta and 13 Jbeta primers. Clones were sequenced by immunoSEQ multiplex PCR, and TCRdb holds only the in-frame ones, with some missing. The sample holds 120,000 or so clones, approximately 79% seen once. Sequenced material: PBMCs. This sequence originates from a man aged 25-45 years in good health and CMV-seropositive. The chain employs TRBV5-1 and TRBJ2-5; 8 bases fit TRBD1. In DNA form, the CDR3 reads TGCGCCAGCAGCCCACAACCCAGGGGGCGCGCCCAAGAGACCCAGTACTTC. As protein: CASSPQPRGRAQETQYF.